This T cell receptor beta chain was captured in a study of blood T cell repertoires in COVID-19. Across the study: Material from acute and convalescent COVID-19 was sourced from the United States, Italy and Spain.

This clone appeared once. Sequencing was performed with immunoSEQ multiplex PCR; in TCRdb, only in-frame clones are kept and a portion is missing. The repertoire holds 100,000 or so clones, with approximately 92% as singletons. This CDR3 contains 13 residues. The germline V and J ends were trimmed by 3 bases and 4 bases, with 4 bases remaining between them. The sample consisted of peripheral blood. The sequence was obtained from a man between 18 and 29 years old with acute or convalescent COVID-19. The chain has TRBV12-3 or TRBV12-4 and TRBJ2-6; D unresolved. The CDR3 loop is CASSFSGANVLTF. The CDR3 DNA sequence: TGTGCCAGCAGTTTCTCCGGGGCCAACGTCCTGACTTTC.